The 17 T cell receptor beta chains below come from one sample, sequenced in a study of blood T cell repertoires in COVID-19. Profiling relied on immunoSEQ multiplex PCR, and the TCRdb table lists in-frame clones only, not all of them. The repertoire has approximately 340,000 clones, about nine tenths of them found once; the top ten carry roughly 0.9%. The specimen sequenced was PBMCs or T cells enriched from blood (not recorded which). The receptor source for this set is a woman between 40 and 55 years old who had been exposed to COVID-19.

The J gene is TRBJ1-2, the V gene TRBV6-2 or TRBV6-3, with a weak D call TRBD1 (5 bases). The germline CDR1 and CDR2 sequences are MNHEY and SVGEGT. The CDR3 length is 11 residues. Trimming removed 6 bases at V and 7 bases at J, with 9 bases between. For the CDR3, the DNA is TGTGCCAGCAGCCCCAGGGTTGGCTACACCTTC. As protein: CASSPRVGYTF.

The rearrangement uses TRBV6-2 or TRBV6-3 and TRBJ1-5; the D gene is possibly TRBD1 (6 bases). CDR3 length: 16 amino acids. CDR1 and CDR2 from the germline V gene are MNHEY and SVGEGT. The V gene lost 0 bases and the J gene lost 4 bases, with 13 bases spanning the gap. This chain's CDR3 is CASSYSTGRVNQPQHF. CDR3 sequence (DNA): TGTGCCAGCAGTTACTCGACAGGCCGTGTGAATCAGCCCCAGCATTTT.

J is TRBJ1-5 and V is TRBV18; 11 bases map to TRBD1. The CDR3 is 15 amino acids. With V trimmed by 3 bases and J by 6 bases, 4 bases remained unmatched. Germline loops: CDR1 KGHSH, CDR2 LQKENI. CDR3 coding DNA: TGTGCCAGCTCACCCGGGACAGGGGGTATTCAGCCCCAGCATTTT. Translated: CASSPGTGGIQPQHF.

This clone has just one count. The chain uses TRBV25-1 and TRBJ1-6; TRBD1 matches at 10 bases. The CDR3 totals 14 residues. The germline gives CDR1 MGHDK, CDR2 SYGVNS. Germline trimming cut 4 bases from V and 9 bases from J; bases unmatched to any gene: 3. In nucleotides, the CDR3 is TGTGCCAGCAGTGGGGGACAGGGGATTTCACCCCTCCACTTT. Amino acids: CASSGGQGISPLHF. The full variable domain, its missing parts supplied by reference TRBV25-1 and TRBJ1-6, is EADIYQTPRYLVIGTGKKITLECSQTMGHDKMYWYQQDPGMELHLIHYSYGVNSTEKGDLSSESTVSRIRTEHFPLTLESARPSHTSQYLCASSGGQGISPLHFGNGTRLTVT.

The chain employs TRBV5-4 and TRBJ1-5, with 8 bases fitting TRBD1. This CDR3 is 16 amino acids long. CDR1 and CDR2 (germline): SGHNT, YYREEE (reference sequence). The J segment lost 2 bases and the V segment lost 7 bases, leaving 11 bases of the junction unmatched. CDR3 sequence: CASPRGPLWGNQPQHF. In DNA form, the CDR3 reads TGTGCCAGCCCCAGGGGGCCTCTTTGGGGCAATCAGCCCCAGCATTTT.

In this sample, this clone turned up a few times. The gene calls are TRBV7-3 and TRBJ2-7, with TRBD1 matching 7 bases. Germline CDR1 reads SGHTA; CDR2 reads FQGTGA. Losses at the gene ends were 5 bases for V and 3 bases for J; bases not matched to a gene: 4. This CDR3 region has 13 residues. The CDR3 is CASSQRQGYEQYF. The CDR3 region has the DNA TGTGCCAGCAGCCAAAGACAGGGCTACGAGCAGTACTTC.

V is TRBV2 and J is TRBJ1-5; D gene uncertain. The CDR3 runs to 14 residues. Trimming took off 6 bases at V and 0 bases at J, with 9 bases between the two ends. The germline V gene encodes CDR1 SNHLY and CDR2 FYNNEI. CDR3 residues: CASRSGYSNQPQHF. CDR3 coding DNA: TGTGCCAGCAGGTCGGGGTATAGCAATCAGCCCCAGCATTTT.

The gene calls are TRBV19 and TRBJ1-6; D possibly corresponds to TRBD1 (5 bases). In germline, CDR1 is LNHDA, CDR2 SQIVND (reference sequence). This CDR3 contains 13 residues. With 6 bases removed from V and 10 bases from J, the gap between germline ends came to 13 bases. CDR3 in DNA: TGTGCCAGTAGCACGGACATGCGATCACCCCTCCACTTT. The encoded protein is CASSTDMRSPLHF.

DNA for the CDR3: TGCGCCAGCAGCTTGTGGTCGGCGGGGACCCAGTACTTC. Its translation: CASSLWSAGTQYF. The gene calls are TRBV5-1 and TRBJ2-5, with D perhaps matching TRBD2 (5 bases). The CDR3 totals 13 residues. V lost 1 base and J lost 7, with 11 bases in between. Germline CDR1 SGHRS, CDR2 YFSETQ.

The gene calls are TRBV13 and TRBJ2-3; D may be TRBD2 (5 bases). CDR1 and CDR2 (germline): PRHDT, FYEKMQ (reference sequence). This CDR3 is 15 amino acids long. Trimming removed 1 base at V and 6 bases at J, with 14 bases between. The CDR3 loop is CASSLAVEVQDTQYF. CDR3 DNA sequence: TGTGCCAGCAGCTTAGCGGTGGAGGTTCAGGATACGCAGTATTTT.

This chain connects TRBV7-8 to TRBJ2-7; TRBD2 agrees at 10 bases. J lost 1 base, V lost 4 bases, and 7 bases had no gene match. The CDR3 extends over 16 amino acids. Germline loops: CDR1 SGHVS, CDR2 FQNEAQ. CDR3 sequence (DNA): TGTGCCAGCAGCTCCGGACTAGCGGACATATCCTACGAGCAGTACTTC. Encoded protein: CASSSGLADISYEQYF.

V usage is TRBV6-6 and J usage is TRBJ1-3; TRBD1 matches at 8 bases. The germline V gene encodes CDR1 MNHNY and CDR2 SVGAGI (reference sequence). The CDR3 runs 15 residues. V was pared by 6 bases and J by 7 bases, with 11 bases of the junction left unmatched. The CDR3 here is CASSSNQGAKNTIYF. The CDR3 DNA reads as TGTGCCAGCAGCTCTAATCAGGGGGCGAAGAACACCATATATTTT.

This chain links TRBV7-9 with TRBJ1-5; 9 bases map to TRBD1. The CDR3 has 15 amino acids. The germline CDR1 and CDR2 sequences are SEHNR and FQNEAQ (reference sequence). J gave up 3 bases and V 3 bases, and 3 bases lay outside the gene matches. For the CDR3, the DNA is TGTGCCAGCAGCTTGGGACAGGGCCACAATCAGCCCCAGCATTTT. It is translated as CASSLGQGHNQPQHF.

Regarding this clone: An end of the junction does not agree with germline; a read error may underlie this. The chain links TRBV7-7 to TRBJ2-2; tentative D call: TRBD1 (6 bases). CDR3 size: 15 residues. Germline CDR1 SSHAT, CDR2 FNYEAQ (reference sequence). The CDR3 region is CASSLKAGDTGELFF. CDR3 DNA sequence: TGTGCTAGCAGCTTAAAAGCAGGGGACACCGGGGAGCTGTTTTTT.

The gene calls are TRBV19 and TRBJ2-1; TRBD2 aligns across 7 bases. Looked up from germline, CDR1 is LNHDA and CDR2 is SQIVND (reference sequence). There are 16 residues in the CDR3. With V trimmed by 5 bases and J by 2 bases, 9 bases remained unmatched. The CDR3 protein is CASSVFQRDPYNEQFF. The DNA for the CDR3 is TGTGCCAGTAGTGTTTTCCAGCGGGACCCCTACAATGAGCAGTTCTTC.

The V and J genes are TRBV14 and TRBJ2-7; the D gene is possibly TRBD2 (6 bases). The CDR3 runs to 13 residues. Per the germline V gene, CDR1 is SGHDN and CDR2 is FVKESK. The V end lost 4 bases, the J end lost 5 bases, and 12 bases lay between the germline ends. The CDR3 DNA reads TGTGCCAGCAGCCGACTAGGGGTCCACGAGCAGTACTTC. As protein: CASSRLGVHEQYF.

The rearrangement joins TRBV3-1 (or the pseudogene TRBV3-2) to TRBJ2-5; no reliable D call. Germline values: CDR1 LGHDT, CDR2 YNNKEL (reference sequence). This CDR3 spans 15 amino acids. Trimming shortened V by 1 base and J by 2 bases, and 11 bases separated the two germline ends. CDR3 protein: CASSQGLTLQETQYF. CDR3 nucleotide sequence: TGTGCCAGCAGCCAAGGCCTTACCCTACAAGAGACCCAGTACTTC.